The 10 T cell receptor beta chains listed next were all sequenced from one sample in a study of identical twins. TCRdb processed the 5' RACE reads anew with MiXCR; each CDR3 protein has one entry. Among 1.5 million to 2 million distinct CDR3 sequences listed, roughly 35% were seen once. The sample consisted of cord blood. The receptors originated from a newborn girl in good health.

The rearrangement links TRBV19 to TRBJ2-1; tentative D call: TRBD2 (5 bases). The V end was cut by 7 bases, the J end by 5 bases, with 27 bases between. Germline V gives CDR1 LNHDA, CDR2 SQIVND (reference sequence). This CDR3 is 18 amino acids long. CDR3 in amino acids: CASTPSPLGGTLNNEQFF. The CDR3 DNA follows: TGTGCCAGTACCCCCAGCCCCCTAGGAGGAACATTAAACAATGAGCAGTTCTTC.

The chain carries TRBV14 and TRBJ2-3; D remains ambiguous. V lost 3 bases and J lost 1, with 5 bases in between. The CDR3 contains 13 residues. CDR1 SGHDN and CDR2 FVKESK come from the germline V gene. The CDR3: CASSQKGTDTQYF. CDR3 sequence (DNA): TGTGCCAGCAGCCAGAAAGGCACAGATACGCAGTATTTT.

The V call is TRBV20-1, the J call TRBJ2-7, with D perhaps assigned TRBD1 or TRBD2 (5 bases each). This CDR3 has 14 residues. V shed 3 bases and J shed 1 base, with 13 bases lying between them. Germline V gives CDR1 DFQATT, CDR2 SNEGSKA (reference sequence). The CDR3 reads CSASSMGESYEQYF. The CDR3 DNA sequence: TGCAGTGCTAGCTCAATGGGGGAGTCCTACGAGCAGTACTTC.

The chain combines TRBV6-2 or TRBV6-3 with TRBJ1-5; D not certain. The CDR3 is 15 residues long. From germline, CDR1 is MNHEY and CDR2 SVGEGT. V was shortened by 6 bases and J by 5 bases, with 17 bases between the two germline ends. Here the CDR3 reads CASSLRHLAYQPQHF. The CDR3 DNA reads TGTGCCAGCAGCCTCAGGCACCTAGCTTATCAGCCCCAGCATTTT.

In this sample, this clonotype turned up a few times. The genes are TRBV12-3 or TRBV12-4 and TRBJ1-4; D is unresolved. The ends were cut back, 8 bases at V and 8 bases at J, with 15 bases in the middle. CDR3 length: 13 residues. CDR3 sequence: CASGRGKREKLFF. The CDR3 nucleotides are TGTGCCAGCGGGAGAGGGAAGCGGGAAAAACTGTTTTTT.

The V gene is TRBV5-1, the J gene TRBJ2-3; no definite D call. The CDR3 totals 13 residues. CDR1 SGHRS and CDR2 YFSETQ come from the germline V gene. Trimming took off 1 base at V and 4 bases at J, with 7 bases between the two ends. DNA for the CDR3: TGCGCCAGCAGCTTGACCCACCCAGATACGCAGTATTTT. It yields the protein CASSLTHPDTQYF.

The sample holds a few counts of this clonotype. The gene calls are TRBV29-1 and TRBJ1-5; TRBD1 might be the D (6 bases). V lost 7 bases, J lost 3 bases, and 13 bases lay in between. The CDR3 has 13 amino acids. Germline CDR1 SQVTM, CDR2 ANQGSEA. This chain's CDR3 is CSALQGPNQPQHF. The CDR3 region has the DNA TGCAGCGCCCTACAGGGACCCAATCAGCCCCAGCATTTT. The full variable domain, its missing parts supplied by reference TRBV29-1 and TRBJ1-5, is SAVISQKPSRDICQRGTSLTIQCQVDSQVTMMFWYRQQPGQSLTLIATANQGSEATYESGFVIDKFPISRPNLTFSTLTVSNMSPEDSSIYLCSALQGPNQPQHFGDGTRLSIL.

The chain carries TRBV25-1 and TRBJ1-2; D may be TRBD1 (6 bases). CDR3 length: 16 residues. Germline CDR1 reads MGHDK; CDR2 reads SYGVNS. Trimming took 3 bases from V and 5 from J, leaving 19 bases between them. CDR3 DNA sequence: TGTGCCAGCAGTGACCCCATGAGGGGGGCCGGGTATGGCTACACCTTC. Its protein product is CASSDPMRGAGYGYTF.

This clonotype was counted ten times or more. This chain joins TRBV7-2 and TRBJ2-5, with a tentative D call TRBD2 (5 bases). With 4 bases removed from V and 2 bases from J, the gap between germline ends came to 11 bases. This CDR3 comprises 14 residues. Germline V gene lookup returns CDR1 SGHTA and CDR2 FQGNSA. CDR3 coding DNA: TGTGCCAGCAGCTCAACGGGGTTACAAGAGACCCAGTACTTC. This gives the protein CASSSTGLQETQYF.

The chain's CDR3 is CASSGGTPYEQYF. CDR3 DNA: TGTGCCAGCAGTGGTGGGACACCCTACGAGCAGTACTTC. The chain uses TRBV2 and TRBJ2-7; D may be TRBD1 (6 bases). Trimming took off 4 bases at V and 2 bases at J, with 9 bases between the two ends. The CDR3 extends over 13 amino acids. In germline, CDR1 is SNHLY, CDR2 FYNNEI.